The sequence of this TCR beta chain was determined in a study of regulatory T cells in long-lasting Graves disease. This clonotype was observed a few times. Time point reported: newly diagnosed GD, antithyroid drugs for less than 3 months. Scientists built the TCR library using RNA that was extracted from PBMCs. For TCR beta, libraries came from iRepertoire HTBI primers and Arm-PCR of CDR3 regions. TCRdb re-derived calls from the multiplex PCR reads in MiXCR, one entry per CDR3 protein. The sample carries about 520,000 distinct CDR3 sequences, 12% recorded once. The CDR3 extends over 14 amino acids. V dropped 1 base and J dropped 4 bases, with 5 bases sitting between them. Germline V gives CDR1 SGHTA, CDR2 FQGTGA. The same data also contributed to another study, on T cells in Graves' hyperthyroidism and ophthalmopathy.

The V gene is TRBV7-3, the J gene TRBJ1-6; D not resolved. This clonotype originated in a woman in her twenties or thirties with Graves disease. The input for sequencing was peripheral blood mononuclear cells (PBMCs), taken at new diagnosis, from a patient treated with antithyroid drugs. DNA of the CDR3: TGTGCCAGCAGCTTAAATCCTTATAATTCACCCCTCCACTTT. Amino acid sequence: CASSLNPYNSPLHF.